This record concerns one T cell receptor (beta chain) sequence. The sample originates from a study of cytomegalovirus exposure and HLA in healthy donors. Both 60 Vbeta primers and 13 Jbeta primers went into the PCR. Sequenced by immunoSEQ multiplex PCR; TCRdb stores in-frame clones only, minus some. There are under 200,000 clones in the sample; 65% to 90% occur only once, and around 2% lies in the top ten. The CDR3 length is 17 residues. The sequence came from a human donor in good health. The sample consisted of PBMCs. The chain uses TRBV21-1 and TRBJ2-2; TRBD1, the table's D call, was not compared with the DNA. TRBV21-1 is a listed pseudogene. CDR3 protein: CASSNPETYRTTGELFF. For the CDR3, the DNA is TGTGCCAGCAGCAACCCGGAGACGTACAGGACCACCGGGGAGCTGTTTTTT.